This is a list of T cell receptor beta chains from one sample in a study of blood T cell repertoires in COVID-19. Libraries were prepared by immunoSEQ multiplex PCR; TCRdb keeps only in-frame clonotypes and omits some of them. The table shows 350,000 or so clones, with approximately 88% occurring only once. Material for sequencing was peripheral blood. Receptor source: a woman in her twenties or thirties with COVID-19, enrolled during active disease. Both conserved end residues are part of each CDR3. Clone sizes are given selectively: once, few, many, or a class where the clone is expanded.

size: -; V: TRBV7-3; CDR3: CASSSGLGRSGANVLTF
size: -; V: TRBV13; CDR3: CASSLGSGGGETQYF
size: -; V: TRBV10-3; CDR3: CAISETISGGLNNEQFF
size: -; V: TRBV4-1; CDR3: CASSHLTGLNTEAFF
size: once; V: TRBV5-1; CDR3: CASRPLGGSGELFF
size: -; V: TRBV2; CDR3: CAITIPRRGGTNTGELFF
size: -; V: TRBV19; CDR3: CASSIRGLSSYNSPLHF
size: -; V: TRBV5-1; CDR3: CASSSGLRTRNEQFF
size: -; V: TRBV2; CDR3: CASSEFQAGSTDTQYF
size: -; V: TRBV2; CDR3: CASSDPQAFNEKLFF
size: -; V: TRBV4-2; CDR3: CASSQGQVGNTEAFF
size: -; V: TRBV10-2; CDR3: CASSEYRVDQPQHF
size: -; V: TRBV7-3; CDR3: CASSLERTGGAVTQYF
size: -; V: TRBV9; CDR3: CASSVAGGTQYF
size: few; V: TRBV2; CDR3: CASRQQGARTGELFF
size: -; V: TRBV14; CDR3: CASSRGGYNEQFF
size: -; V: TRBV29-1; CDR3: CSVERGQGAHGYTF
size: -; V: TRBV3-1/TRBV3-2; CDR3: CASSQDSGADTQYF
size: -; V: TRBV3-1/TRBV3-2; CDR3: CASSRGLGSADTQYF
size: -; V: TRBV5-4; CDR3: CASSAAGPYGYTF
size: few; V: TRBV7-9; CDR3: CASSLEASGADTQYF